Presented here are 22 T cell receptor beta chains from one specimen sequenced in a study of T-cell memory formation after mild COVID-19. MiXCR, applied by TCRdb to the 5' RACE reads, yields one record per CDR3 protein. Among about 170,000 distinct CDR3 sequences listed, 10% to 15% were seen once. The sample consisted of PBMCs or a T cell subset sorted from them (not recorded which). These receptor sequences come from a man younger than 35 who had mild COVID-19 (a few samples of this study predate the infection). Cell type and time point are not known.

This clonotype was observed a handful of times. The chain carries TRBV3-1 and TRBJ1-1; possibly TRBD1 for D (5 bases). The CDR3 totals 15 residues. Germline values: CDR1 LGHDT, CDR2 YNNKEL (reference sequence). Trimming took off 4 bases at V and 0 bases at J, with 12 bases between the two ends. The CDR3 reads CASSRRGTMNTEAFF. CDR3 coding DNA: TGTGCCAGCAGCCGCCGGGGGACCATGAACACTGAAGCTTTCTTT.

This clonotype turned up a few times. The genes are TRBV25-1 and TRBJ2-5, with a tentative D call TRBD2 (7 bases). V was pared by 7 bases and J by 4 bases, with 13 bases between. Germline V gene lookup returns CDR1 MGHDK and CDR2 SYGVNS. The CDR3 sequence is 13 residues long. CDR3: CASTLAGAETQYF. DNA of the CDR3: TGTGCCAGCACCCTCGCGGGGGCAGAGACCCAGTACTTC.

This clonotype has more than one count but fewer than ten. The chain carries TRBV6-5 and TRBJ1-2; TRBD1 might be the D (5 bases). The germline V gene encodes CDR1 MNHEY and CDR2 SVGAGI. With 5 bases removed from V and 5 bases from J, the gap between germline ends came to 9 bases. The CDR3 contains 12 residues. The DNA for the CDR3 is TGTGCCAGCAGTAATAGACAGTATGGCTACACCTTC. Translation: CASSNRQYGYTF.

This clonotype turned up a few times. CDR3 residues: CATSRGVEQEQFF. The CDR3 DNA follows: TGTGCCACCAGCAGAGGGGTTGAACAGGAGCAGTTCTTC. This chain joins TRBV15 and TRBJ2-1, with D unresolved. Per the germline V gene, CDR1 is LNHNV and CDR2 is YYDKDF (reference sequence). Trimming removed 1 base from V and 10 bases from J, with 11 bases in between. The CDR3 covers 13 residues.

This clonotype was seen a few times. The rearrangement joins TRBV10-3 to TRBJ1-4; D is uncertain. V dropped 3 bases and J dropped 7 bases, with 9 bases sitting between them. This CDR3 is built from 13 residues. Germline V gene data show CDR1 as ENHRY and CDR2 as SYGVKD. This CDR3 reads CAISERLSEKLFF. The CDR3 coding sequence is TGTGCCATCAGTGAAAGGTTGAGTGAAAAACTGTTTTTT.

This clonotype appeared a few times. The V call is TRBV3-1, the J call TRBJ2-5; 7 nucleotides line up with TRBD1. The V segment lost 2 bases and the J segment 5 bases; nucleotides outside the gene matches: 5. CDR3 length equals 14 residues. Germline assignment: CDR1 LGHDT and CDR2 YNNKEL (reference sequence). The CDR3, as DNA: TGTGCCAGCAGCCAAACGACAGGGTTGGAGACCCAGTACTTC. Its translation: CASSQTTGLETQYF.

V is TRBV18 and J is TRBJ1-2, with a weak D call TRBD1 (6 bases). The CDR3 contains 15 residues. From germline, CDR1 is KGHSH and CDR2 LQKENI. V dropped 3 bases and J dropped 8 bases, with 19 bases sitting between them. The CDR3: CASSPGRRTGYGYTF. The CDR3 DNA follows: TGTGCCAGCTCACCGGGGCGGCGAACAGGGTACGGCTACACCTTC.

The V gene is TRBV2, the J gene TRBJ2-7, with D possibly being TRBD1 (6 bases). Germline-derived CDR1 and CDR2 are SNHLY and FYNNEI. The V end lost 8 bases, the J end lost 0 bases, and 11 bases lay between the germline ends. CDR3 length: 13 residues. CDR3 residues: CASADRRSYEQYV. The CDR3 DNA is TGTGCCAGCGCAGACAGGCGCTCCTACGAGCAGTACGTC.

The rearrangement uses TRBV29-1 and TRBJ2-2; TRBD1 is a possible D gene (5 bases). V lost 5 bases, J lost 5 bases, and 12 bases lay in between. Germline-derived CDR1 and CDR2 are SQVTM and ANQGSEA. This CDR3 is 13 amino acids long. Here the CDR3 DNA reads TGCAGCGTTTCCCAGGCAGGGACCGGGGAGCTGTTTTTT. It translates to CSVSQAGTGELFF.

The DNA for the CDR3 is TGTGCCAGCAGTGACAGGGGGCGGCTACAAGAGACCCAGTACTTC. This codes for CASSDRGRLQETQYF. V usage is TRBV6-1 and J usage is TRBJ2-5, with TRBD1 matching over 8 bases. Germline V gene data show CDR1 as MNHNS and CDR2 as SASEGT. The trim removed 3 bases at V and 2 bases at J, leaving 5 bases unmatched. The CDR3 totals 15 residues.

This clonotype appeared a few times. The chain joins TRBV5-1 to TRBJ2-1; 7 nucleotides align to TRBD1. The CDR3 has 14 residues. Per the germline V gene, CDR1 is SGHRS and CDR2 is YFSETQ. V trimming: 4 bases; J trimming: 6 bases; junction bases outside the gene matches: 7. In nucleotides, the CDR3 is TGCGCCAGCAGCGCACTAACAGGGGTCAATGAGCAGTTCTTC. This gives the protein CASSALTGVNEQFF.

The chain is built from TRBV7-6 and TRBJ1-6, with TRBD1 matching 10 bases. CDR1 is SGHVS, CDR2 FNYEAQ, per germline. V lost 0 bases and J lost 13; bases outside the gene matches: 6. The CDR3 length is 15 residues. CDR3 DNA: TGTGCCAGCAGCTTAGCTCCGGGACAGGGGAATCCCCTCCACTTT. It yields the protein CASSLAPGQGNPLHF.

This chain connects TRBV18 to TRBJ2-2, with unresolved D. The CDR3 is 14 residues long. Germline assignment: CDR1 KGHSH and CDR2 LQKENI. Deletions cut 1 base from V and 1 base from J, with 4 bases between. The CDR3 region has the DNA TGTGCCAGCTCACCACAGGAGAACACCGGGGAGCTGTTTTTT. Protein product: CASSPQENTGELFF.

The chain couples TRBV29-1 to TRBJ2-3; D unresolved. Germline CDR1 reads SQVTM; CDR2 reads ANQGSEA. The CDR3 has 13 amino acids. V was pared by 3 bases and J by 2 bases, with 9 bases between. As DNA, the CDR3 is TGCAGCGTTGAGGGTCAGTCCACAGATACGCAGTATTTT. Its protein is CSVEGQSTDTQYF.

The CDR3, as DNA: TGTGCCAGCAGCCACGGACAGGCGCGGGGGACCCAGTACTTC. This codes for CASSHGQARGTQYF. The chain employs TRBV14 and TRBJ2-5, with D possibly TRBD1 on 7 matching bases. CDR3 length: 14 amino acids. V lost 3 bases and J lost 7, with 15 bases in between. The germline V gene has CDR1 SGHDN and CDR2 FVKESK.

This clonotype came up a few times. The chain is built from TRBV20-1 and TRBJ1-6, with TRBD1 identical over 7 bases. The length of the CDR3 is 13 residues. From germline, CDR1 is DFQATT and CDR2 SNEGSKA (reference sequence). V lost 7 bases, J lost 3 bases, and 3 bases stayed unmatched. The CDR3 is CSVRDSYNSPLHF. The CDR3 DNA is TGCAGTGTCCGGGACAGCTATAATTCACCCCTCCACTTT.

The V gene is TRBV20-1, the J gene TRBJ2-3; D possibly uses TRBD1 or TRBD2 (6 bases each). This CDR3 has 14 amino acids. CDR1 DFQATT and CDR2 SNEGSKA come from the germline V gene (reference sequence). Here the CDR3 DNA reads TGCAGGGTAGAGAGGGGGGAGAGCACAGATACGCAGTATTTT. Translation gives CRVERGESTDTQYF.

The chain carries TRBV5-1 and TRBJ2-2; D unclear. V gave up 0 bases and J gave up 4 bases, with 4 bases separating them. The CDR3 runs to 13 residues. Germline V gene lookup returns CDR1 SGHRS and CDR2 YFSETQ. CDR3 in DNA: TGCGCCAGCAGCTTGGAGGCCACCGGGGAGCTGTTTTTT. It codes for CASSLEATGELFF.

This sequence joins TRBV23-1 and TRBJ2-3; a weak D match, TRBD2 (6 bases). TRBV23-1 is placed among ORFs of uncertain function. The CDR3 has 13 residues. The V end was cut by 8 bases, the J end by 4 bases, with 13 bases between. The CDR3 here is CASPPPGADTQYF. Here the CDR3 DNA reads TGCGCCAGCCCCCCTCCGGGGGCAGATACGCAGTATTTT.

Only a few counts were recorded for this clonotype. V usage is TRBV2 and J usage is TRBJ2-5; 7 nucleotides agree with TRBD2. The CDR3 length is 13 residues. V lost 8 bases and J lost 3; bases outside the gene matches: 6. Germline lookup yields CDR1 SNHLY and CDR2 FYNNEI. CDR3 nucleotides: TGTGCCAGCCACGGACTAGGCAAAGAGACCCAGTACTTC. Protein product: CASHGLGKETQYF.

This clonotype appeared many times. The rearrangement links TRBV12-3 or TRBV12-4 to TRBJ2-1; TRBD2 matches at 11 bases. This CDR3 is built from 16 residues. The V gene end was trimmed by 3 bases and the J gene end by 9 bases; junction bases not matched to a gene: 10. Here the CDR3 reads CASSFKLAGGFGEQFF. CDR3 bases: TGTGCCAGCAGTTTTAAGCTAGCGGGGGGATTTGGTGAGCAGTTCTTC.

CDR3 sequence reads: CAWSRRVVGELFF. Here the CDR3 DNA reads TGTGCCTGGAGTCGACGGGTAGTCGGGGAGCTGTTTTTT. The J gene is TRBJ2-2, the V gene TRBV30; D uncertain. V lost 2 bases, J lost 7 bases, and 11 bases lay in between. The germline CDR1 and CDR2 sequences are GTSNPN and SVGIG (reference sequence). This CDR3 has 13 residues.